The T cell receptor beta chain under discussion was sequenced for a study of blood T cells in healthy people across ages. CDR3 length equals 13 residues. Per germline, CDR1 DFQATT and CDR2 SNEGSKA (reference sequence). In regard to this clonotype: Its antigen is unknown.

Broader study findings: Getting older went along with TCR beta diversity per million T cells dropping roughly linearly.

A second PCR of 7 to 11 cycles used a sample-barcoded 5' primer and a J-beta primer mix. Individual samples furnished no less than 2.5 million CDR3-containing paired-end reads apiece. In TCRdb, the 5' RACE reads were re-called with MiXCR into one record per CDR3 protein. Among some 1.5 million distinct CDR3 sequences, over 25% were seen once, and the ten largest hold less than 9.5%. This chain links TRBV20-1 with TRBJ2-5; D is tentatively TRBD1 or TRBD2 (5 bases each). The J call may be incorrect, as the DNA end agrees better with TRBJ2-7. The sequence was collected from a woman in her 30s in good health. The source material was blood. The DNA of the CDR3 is TGCAGTGCTTCTCTAGGGGACGTCCACGAGCAGTACTTC. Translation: CSASLGDVHEQYF.